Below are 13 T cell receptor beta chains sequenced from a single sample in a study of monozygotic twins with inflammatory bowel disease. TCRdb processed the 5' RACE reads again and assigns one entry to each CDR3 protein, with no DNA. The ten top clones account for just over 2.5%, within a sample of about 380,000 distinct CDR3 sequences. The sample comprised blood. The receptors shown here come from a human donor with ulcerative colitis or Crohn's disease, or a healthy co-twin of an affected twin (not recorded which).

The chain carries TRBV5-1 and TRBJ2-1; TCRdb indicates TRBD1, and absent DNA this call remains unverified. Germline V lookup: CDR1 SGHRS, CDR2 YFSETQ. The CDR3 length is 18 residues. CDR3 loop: CASSLGQMYRSSYNEQFF. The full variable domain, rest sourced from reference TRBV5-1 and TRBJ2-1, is KAGVTQTPRYLIKTRGQQVTLSCSPISGHRSVSWYQQTPGQGLQFLFEYFSETQRNKGNFPGRFSGRQFSNSRSEMNVSTLELGDSALYLCASSLGQMYRSSYNEQFFGPGTRLTVL.

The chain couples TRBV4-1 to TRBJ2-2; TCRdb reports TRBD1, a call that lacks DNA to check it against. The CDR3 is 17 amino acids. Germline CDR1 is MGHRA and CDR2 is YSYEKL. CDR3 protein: CASSQEIGQGRAGELFF.

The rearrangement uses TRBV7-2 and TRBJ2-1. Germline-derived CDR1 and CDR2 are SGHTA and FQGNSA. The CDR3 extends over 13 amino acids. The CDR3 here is CASSLRLGSEQFF.

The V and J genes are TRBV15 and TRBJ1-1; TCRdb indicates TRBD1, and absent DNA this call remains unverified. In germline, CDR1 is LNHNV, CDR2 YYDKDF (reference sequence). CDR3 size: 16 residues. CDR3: CATSRDLIGVNTEAFF. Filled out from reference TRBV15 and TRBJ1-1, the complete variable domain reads DAMVIQNPRYQVTQFGKPVTLSCSQTLNHNVMYWYQQKSSQAPKLLFHYYDKDFNNEADTPDNFQSRRPNTSFCFLDIRSPGLGDTAMYLCATSRDLIGVNTEAFFGQGTRLTVV.

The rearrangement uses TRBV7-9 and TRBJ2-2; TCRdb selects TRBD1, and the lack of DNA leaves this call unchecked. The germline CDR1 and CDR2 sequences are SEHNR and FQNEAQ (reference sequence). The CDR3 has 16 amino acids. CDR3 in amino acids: CASRLSGGVNTGELFF.

CDR3 in amino acids: CASSILGQGRQPQHF. The V call is TRBV19, the J call TRBJ1-5; the TCRdb D gene call, TRBD1, has no DNA to confirm it. CDR3 length: 15 residues. Germline CDR1 LNHDA, CDR2 SQIVND (reference sequence).

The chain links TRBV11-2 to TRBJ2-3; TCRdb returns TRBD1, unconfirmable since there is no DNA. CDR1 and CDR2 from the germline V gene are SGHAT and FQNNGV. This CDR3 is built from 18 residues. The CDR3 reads CASSLLLVGGPSTDTQYF.

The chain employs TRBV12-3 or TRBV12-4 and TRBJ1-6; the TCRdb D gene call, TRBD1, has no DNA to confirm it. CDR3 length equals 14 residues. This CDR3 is CASSPGQGFSPLHF.

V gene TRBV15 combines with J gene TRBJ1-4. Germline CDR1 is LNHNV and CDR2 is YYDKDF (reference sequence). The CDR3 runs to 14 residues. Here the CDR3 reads CATTPGLMDEKLFF.

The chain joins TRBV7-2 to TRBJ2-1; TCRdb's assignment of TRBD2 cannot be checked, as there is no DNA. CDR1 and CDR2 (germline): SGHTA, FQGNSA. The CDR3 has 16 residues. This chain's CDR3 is CASSLEGTGLYNEQFF.

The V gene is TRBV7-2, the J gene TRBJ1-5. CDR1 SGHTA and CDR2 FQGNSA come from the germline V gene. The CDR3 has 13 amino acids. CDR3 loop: CASSPSSNQPQHF.

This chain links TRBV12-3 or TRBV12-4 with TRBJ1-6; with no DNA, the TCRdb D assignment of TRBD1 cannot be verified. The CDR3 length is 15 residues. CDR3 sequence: CASSVRRAYNSPLHF.

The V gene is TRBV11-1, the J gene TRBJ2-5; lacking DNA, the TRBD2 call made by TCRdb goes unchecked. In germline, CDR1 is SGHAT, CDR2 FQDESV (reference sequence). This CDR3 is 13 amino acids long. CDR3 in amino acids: CASTLGGPGTQYF.